These 27 T cell receptor beta chains were all obtained from the same sample, sequenced in a study of blood T cell repertoires in COVID-19. Only in-frame clones appear in the TCRdb table, and some are missing; sequencing was by immunoSEQ multiplex PCR. Of some 64,000 clones listed, more than 65% are singletons. Sample: peripheral blood. All receptors come from a woman of 80 years or more with active or convalescent COVID-19.

This clone was counted a single time. This chain joins TRBV10-3 and TRBJ2-7, with 11 bases matching TRBD2. Germline lookup yields CDR1 ENHRY and CDR2 SYGVKD. V was clipped by 8 bases and J by 1 base; unmatched bases: 7. The CDR3 totals 15 residues. The CDR3 DNA reads as TGTGCCATCGGTGGGGGACTAGCGGCTTCCTACGAGCAGTACTTC. Its translation: CAIGGGLAASYEQYF.

Regarding this clone: A much larger clone differs by one base, so this may be a read error. The V gene is TRBV25-1, the J gene TRBJ2-7, with a possible D match to TRBD1 (5 bases). Germline lookup yields CDR1 MGHDK and CDR2 SYGVNS. This CDR3 is built from 16 residues. V was clipped by 5 bases and J by 2 bases, with 19 bases between them. The CDR3 nucleotides are TGTGCCAGCAGTAAATCCATTTCCGACAGCACCTACGAGCAGTACTTC. Its translation: CASSKSISDSTYEQYF.

V usage is TRBV5-1 and J usage is TRBJ1-4, with D possibly being TRBD1 (6 bases). Germline V lookup: CDR1 SGHRS, CDR2 YFSETQ. The CDR3 has 16 residues. V was trimmed by 6 bases and J by 2 bases, leaving 17 bases between them. The CDR3 region has the DNA TGCGCCAGCACCGTGTTCGGGGGGCGCACTAATGAAAAACTGTTTTTT. Translation: CASTVFGGRTNEKLFF.

The J gene is TRBJ2-7, the V gene TRBV10-3; 10 nucleotides align to TRBD2. Germline assignment: CDR1 ENHRY and CDR2 SYGVKD. Losses at the gene ends were 6 bases for V and 3 bases for J; bases not matched to a gene: 5. This CDR3 comprises 14 residues. The CDR3 reads CAIRIAGGHYEQYF. CDR3 DNA sequence: TGTGCCATCAGGATAGCGGGGGGCCACTACGAGCAGTACTTC.

As to this clone: Other DNA sequences within the sample encode an identical CDR3. CDR3 loop: CASSLGRDTEAFF. The CDR3 DNA follows: TGCGCCAGCAGCTTGGGCAGGGACACTGAAGCTTTCTTT. This chain connects TRBV5-1 to TRBJ1-1, with a tentative D call TRBD1 (5 bases). V was cut by 0 bases and J by 3 bases, with 6 bases left in between. CDR3 size: 13 residues. CDR1 SGHRS and CDR2 YFSETQ come from the germline V gene.

In regard to this clone: One junction end does not reproduce the germline sequence, and a read error may be involved. The chain is built from TRBV18 and TRBJ2-7, with a possible D match to TRBD2 (5 bases). This CDR3 is 13 amino acids long. CDR1 is KGHSH and CDR2 is LQKENI in the germline V gene. This CDR3 is CASSTPSGYEQYF. CDR3 coding DNA: TGTGCCAGCTCAACACCCTCGGGATACGAGCAGTACTTC. Using reference TRBV18 and TRBJ2-7 for the parts outside the CDR3, the full variable domain is NAGVMQNPRHLVRRRGQEARLRCSPMKGHSHVYWYRQLPEEGLKFMVYLQKENIIDESGMPKERFSAEFPKEGPSILRIQQVVRGDSAAYFCASSTPSGYEQYFGPGTRLTVT.

The chain uses TRBV9 and TRBJ2-3, with a weak D call TRBD2 (5 bases). Germline CDR1 is SGDLS and CDR2 is YYNGEE. This CDR3 is built from 14 residues. V shed 0 bases and J shed 6 bases, with 11 bases lying between them. Written as DNA, the CDR3 is TGTGCCAGCAGCGTAGTCGCGGGCGCCGATACGCAGTATTTT. It yields the protein CASSVVAGADTQYF.

The V and J genes are TRBV10-1 and TRBJ2-3, with D uncertain. The V gene's germline CDR1 is WNHNN and CDR2 SYGVQD (reference sequence). The CDR3 extends over 13 amino acids. Trimming pared 6 bases from V and 5 bases from J, leaving 12 bases between. CDR3 residues: CASRYSEGDTQYF. In DNA, the CDR3 is TGCGCCAGCAGATACAGTGAAGGAGATACGCAGTATTTT.

This sequence joins TRBV18 and TRBJ1-4; 7 bases match TRBD1. CDR3 length: 15 amino acids. The germline V gene encodes CDR1 KGHSH and CDR2 LQKENI. V dropped 3 bases and J dropped 7; count of bases not matched to a gene: 8. The CDR3 protein is CASSPTGVGGEKLFF. DNA of the CDR3: TGTGCCAGCTCACCTACAGGGGTCGGCGGTGAAAAACTGTTTTTT.

The chain employs TRBV5-1 and TRBJ1-2; D may be TRBD1 (6 bases). The length of the CDR3 is 14 residues. Trimming shortened V by 0 bases and J by 1 base, and 7 bases separated the two germline ends. CDR1 SGHRS and CDR2 YFSETQ come from the germline V gene. The CDR3 DNA reads TGCGCCAGCAGCTTGGGACAGGATAACTATGGCTACACCTTC. Its protein is CASSLGQDNYGYTF. Full variable domain (rest looked up from reference TRBV5-1 and TRBJ1-2): KAGVTQTPRYLIKTRGQQVTLSCSPISGHRSVSWYQQTPGQGLQFLFEYFSETQRNKGNFPGRFSGRQFSNSRSEMNVSTLELGDSALYLCASSLGQDNYGYTFGSGTRLTVV.

The gene calls are TRBV5-1 and TRBJ1-6; D is uncertain. The CDR3 loop spans 13 amino acids. V lost 2 bases and J 7 bases, leaving 7 bases between the germline ends. In germline, CDR1 is SGHRS, CDR2 YFSETQ. In DNA, the CDR3 is TGCGCCAGCAGCTTACAGACGAATTCACCCCTCCACTTT. Translation gives CASSLQTNSPLHF. The full variable domain, its missing parts supplied by reference TRBV5-1 and TRBJ1-6, is KAGVTQTPRYLIKTRGQQVTLSCSPISGHRSVSWYQQTPGQGLQFLFEYFSETQRNKGNFPGRFSGRQFSNSRSEMNVSTLELGDSALYLCASSLQTNSPLHFGNGTRLTVT.

The chain links TRBV4-1 to TRBJ1-3, with a weak D call TRBD1 (5 bases). The V and J ends lost 5 bases and 5 bases respectively, with 19 bases between them. The CDR3 length is 16 residues. Germline V gives CDR1 MGHRA, CDR2 YSYEKL. As DNA, the CDR3 is TGCGCCAGCAGCATTAGTTTCAGGAGGGGTAGAAACACCATATATTTT. Residues: CASSISFRRGRNTIYF.

The chain links TRBV3-1 (or the pseudogene TRBV3-2) to TRBJ2-1, with D possibly being TRBD1 (6 bases). CDR3 length: 14 residues. The germline V gene encodes CDR1 LGHDT and CDR2 YNNKEL (reference sequence). V was pared by 2 bases and J by 10 bases, with 15 bases between. CDR3 DNA sequence: TGTGCCAGCAGCCAAACCTTACAGGGAGACGAGCAGTTCTTC. Its protein is CASSQTLQGDEQFF.

The chain recombines TRBV7-9 with TRBJ1-2; 7 bases are shared with TRBD1. The CDR3 has 14 amino acids. The trim removed 1 base at V and 2 bases at J, leaving 1 base unmatched. CDR1 is SEHNR, CDR2 FQNEAQ, per germline (reference sequence). The CDR3: CASSLGQGNYGYTF. CDR3 nucleotides: TGTGCCAGCAGCTTAGGACAGGGAAACTATGGCTACACCTTC.

J is TRBJ2-1 and V is TRBV5-1; 7 nucleotides line up with TRBD1. Germline CDR1 is SGHRS and CDR2 is YFSETQ. The trim removed 4 bases at V and 1 base at J, leaving 5 bases unmatched. The CDR3 runs to 15 residues. CDR3 sequence (DNA): TGCGCCAGCAGCGCCAGACAGGGATCCTACAATGAGCAGTTCTTC. Protein product: CASSARQGSYNEQFF.

The V gene is TRBV5-4, the J gene TRBJ2-3, with 8 bases that match TRBD2. Unmatched junction bases numbered 12, after V lost 4 bases and J lost 5 bases. The CDR3 is 16 amino acids. Germline CDR1 is SGHNT and CDR2 is YYREEE (reference sequence). The chain's CDR3 is CASSGEVAGRGDTQYF. DNA of the CDR3: TGTGCCAGCAGCGGGGAGGTAGCGGGGCGGGGAGATACGCAGTATTTT. The full variable domain, with the rest looked up from reference TRBV5-4 and TRBJ2-3, is ETGVTQSPTHLIKTRGQQVTLRCSSQSGHNTVSWYQQALGQGPQFIFQYYREEENGRGNFPPRFSGLQFPNYSSELNVNALELDDSALYLCASSGEVAGRGDTQYFGPGTRLTVL.

This clone was detected only once. The chain uses TRBV25-1 and TRBJ1-2, with D unresolved. In germline, CDR1 is MGHDK, CDR2 SYGVNS. V was cut by 1 base and J by 6 bases, with 15 bases left in between. The CDR3 has 15 amino acids. In nucleotides, the CDR3 is TGTGCCAGCAGTGAATTCGGTGGGAGAAGGGATGGCTACACCTTC. Amino acids: CASSEFGGRRDGYTF.

The chain links TRBV10-2 to TRBJ2-1; 7 nucleotides match TRBD2. After removal of 4 bases from V and 4 bases from J, the junction contained 4 bases not matched to a gene. Germline CDR1 reads WSHSY; CDR2 reads SAAADI. The CDR3 totals 14 residues. The CDR3 coding sequence is TGCGCCAGCAGTGGGGGGAGGGGTTACAATGAGCAGTTCTTC. Amino acid sequence: CASSGGRGYNEQFF.

The V gene is TRBV6-2 or TRBV6-3, the J gene TRBJ1-1; 7 bases fit TRBD1. Germline-derived CDR1 and CDR2 are MNHEY and SVGEGT. The ends lost 3 bases at V and 0 bases at J; junction bases unmatched: 7. CDR3 size: 16 residues. This CDR3 is CASSYSSTGMNTEAFF. The CDR3 region has the DNA TGTGCCAGCAGTTATAGCTCGACAGGGATGAACACTGAAGCTTTCTTT.

V is TRBV6-6 and J is TRBJ2-2, with D perhaps TRBD1 (6 bases). V lost 7 bases to trimming and J lost 7 bases, with 13 bases between them. The CDR3 contains 13 residues. Germline V gene lookup returns CDR1 MNHNY and CDR2 SVGAGI (reference sequence). In DNA, the CDR3 is TGTGCCAGCACTCGGGACATCAACGGGGAGCTGTTTTTT. Translated, it gives CASTRDINGELFF.

The chain links TRBV5-8 to TRBJ2-7; D is perhaps TRBD1 (6 bases). V lost 4 bases, J lost 7 bases, and 18 bases lay in between. Germline V CDR1 and CDR2: SGHTS, YDEGEE. This CDR3 spans 14 amino acids. CDR3 sequence reads: CASSNRDPSREQYF. CDR3 nucleotides: TGTGCCAGCAGCAACAGGGATCCGTCTCGGGAGCAGTACTTC.

This chain links TRBV10-3 with TRBJ1-2, with 9 positions matching TRBD1. Germline V gives CDR1 ENHRY, CDR2 SYGVKD. Trimming removed 5 bases from V and 6 bases from J; junction bases left unmatched: 4. CDR3 length: 13 amino acids. CDR3 bases: TGTGCCATCAGTTCCGGGACAGGGAATGGCTACACCTTC. As protein: CAISSGTGNGYTF.

The chain has TRBV6-5 and TRBJ1-5, with D perhaps matching TRBD1 (6 bases). Germline-derived CDR1 and CDR2 are MNHEY and SVGAGI. V was cut by 2 bases and J by 7 bases, with 12 bases left in between. The CDR3 loop spans 14 amino acids. Here the CDR3 DNA reads TGTGCCAGCAGTTACGGTCCAGGGGAGCAGCCCCAGCATTTT. This encodes CASSYGPGEQPQHF.

This sequence joins TRBV9 and TRBJ1-1, with TRBD1 matching over 8 bases. The CDR3 contains 15 residues. From germline, CDR1 is SGDLS and CDR2 YYNGEE. J gave up 5 bases and V 4 bases, and 10 bases lay outside the gene matches. DNA for the CDR3: TGTGCCAGCAGCCCTCGGACAGGGAAGGAAACTGAAGCTTTCTTT. This encodes CASSPRTGKETEAFF.

V usage is TRBV5-4 and J usage is TRBJ1-1, with D perhaps matching TRBD1 (6 bases). The CDR3 covers 16 residues. V was pared by 0 bases and J by 3 bases, with 15 bases between. Germline V gene sequence: CDR1 SGHNT, CDR2 YYREEE (reference sequence). The CDR3 region is CASSLGVGEGDTEAFF. CDR3 coding DNA: TGTGCCAGCAGCTTGGGGGTTGGGGAGGGGGACACTGAAGCTTTCTTT.

This clone came up once. This rearrangement joins TRBV10-1 to TRBJ1-2; tentative D call: TRBD1 (5 bases). Germline V gene lookup returns CDR1 WNHNN and CDR2 SYGVQD (reference sequence). The CDR3 covers 18 residues. Trimming took off 0 bases at V and 1 base at J, with 18 bases between the two ends. CDR3 sequence reads: CASSESLDIKPFNYGYTF. CDR3 nucleotide sequence: TGCGCCAGCAGTGAGTCTCTGGACATTAAACCCTTTAACTATGGCTACACCTTC.

The V gene is TRBV1, the J gene TRBJ2-1; TRBD2 is the table's D call, not checked against the DNA. TRBV1 is termed a pseudogene. The CDR3 contains 16 residues. The CDR3 here is CTSSHPSGGSYNEQFF. For the CDR3, the DNA is TGCACCAGCAGCCACCCTAGCGGGGGGTCTTACAATGAGCAGTTCTTC.